This T cell receptor (beta chain) was captured by sequencing in a study of T cells in localized non-small cell lung cancer. The assay was immunoSEQ multiplex PCR, and TCRdb's table has in-frame clones only and misses some. The sample yields tens of thousands of clones, under 85% seen once. The CDR3 has 16 amino acids. V shed 5 bases and J shed 4 bases, with 15 bases lying between them. CDR1 and CDR2 (germline): SGHTA, FQGNSA. Specimen: peripheral blood, collected before any cancer treatment. This chain connects TRBV7-2 to TRBJ2-6; D uncertain. The receptor's source is a male donor aged 60 or over with stage II squamous cell lung carcinoma. CDR3 nucleotide sequence: TGTGCCAGCAGCCATTCCCTTGAGGCAGGGGCCAACGTCCTGACTTTC. Its protein is CASSHSLEAGANVLTF. The whole variable domain, filled in from reference TRBV7-2 and TRBJ2-6, reads GAGVSQSPSNKVTEKGKDVELRCDPISGHTALYWYRQSLGQGLEFLIYFQGNSAPDKSGLPSDRFSAERTGGSVSTLTIQRTQQEDSAVYLCASSHSLEAGANVLTFGAGSRLTVL.